The 27 T cell receptor beta chains below were found in one sample sequenced in a study of blood T cell repertoires in COVID-19 (dated by TCRdb to the early 2020s). Preparation of the library involved the immunoSEQ multiplex PCR assay. The source is immuneACCESS, and TCRdb retained only in-frame sequences with V and J called. Part of the clones is not carried over; for the studies checked, unresolved V genes explain less than half of this, and the remainder is unexplained. The table for this sample lists 75,000 to 95,000 clones; approximately 88% of them were counted only once. In total, the top ten clones hold 5.4% of the sample. Sequencing was performed on peripheral blood. These receptors were obtained from a man aged 60 to 75 with acute or convalescent COVID-19.

The chain has TRBV25-1 and TRBJ2-4, with a tentative D call TRBD1 (5 bases). This CDR3 comprises 15 residues. Trimming removed 1 base at V and 6 bases at J, with 13 bases between. Germline V gene sequence: CDR1 MGHDK, CDR2 SYGVNS. The CDR3 reads CASSESRGRGNIQYF. CDR3 coding DNA: TGTGCCAGCAGTGAATCGCGCGGAAGGGGAAACATTCAGTACTTC.

The V gene is TRBV4-3, the J gene TRBJ1-2, with D possibly being TRBD1 (6 bases). This CDR3 has 15 residues. Germline CDR1 LGHNA, CDR2 YSLEER. Trimming shortened V by 2 bases and J by 7 bases, and 17 bases separated the two germline ends. As DNA, the CDR3 is TGCGCCAGCAGCCAACCAGGGGTCAGGCAAGCTGGCTACACCTTC. This translates into CASSQPGVRQAGYTF.

The chain is built from TRBV14 and TRBJ2-7; D possibly corresponds to TRBD1 (6 bases). The CDR3 is made up of 15 amino acids. CDR1 is SGHDN and CDR2 is FVKESK in the germline V gene. V was clipped by 4 bases and J by 2 bases, with 15 bases between them. The CDR3 here is CASSLPGHLTYEQYF. Here the CDR3 DNA reads TGTGCCAGCAGCCTACCGGGACACCTTACCTACGAGCAGTACTTC.

The chain links TRBV12-5 to TRBJ2-1; weak D call: TRBD1 (6 bases). The germline V gene has CDR1 LGHNT and CDR2 FRNRAP. V was shortened by 1 base and J by 9 bases, with 13 bases between the two germline ends. The CDR3 runs 14 residues. This CDR3 is CASGLGQASGEQFF. DNA for the CDR3: TGTGCTAGTGGTTTGGGACAGGCCTCGGGTGAGCAGTTCTTC.

The chain employs TRBV11-2 and TRBJ1-2, with D uncertain. The V gene's germline CDR1 is SGHAT and CDR2 FQNNGV. This CDR3 is built from 16 residues. The V gene lost 3 bases and the J gene lost 9 bases, with 23 bases spanning the gap. CDR3: CASSLSPIRNPSSYTF. In nucleotides, the CDR3 is TGTGCCAGCAGCTTGAGCCCTATCCGAAACCCGAGTAGCTACACCTTC.

This chain joins TRBV30 and TRBJ2-2; 10 bases line up with TRBD1. This CDR3 has 15 residues. Germline-derived CDR1 and CDR2 are GTSNPN and SVGIG (reference sequence). V lost 7 bases to trimming and J lost 5 bases; unmatched junction nucleotides: 10. CDR3 region: CASRRTGGMTGELFF. CDR3 DNA sequence: TGTGCCTCTAGAAGGACAGGGGGGATGACCGGGGAGCTGTTTTTT.

This chain uses TRBV6-5 with TRBJ2-1, with D perhaps matching TRBD2 (6 bases). This CDR3 spans 11 amino acids. The V gene's germline CDR1 is MNHEY and CDR2 SVGAGI. Trimming pared 4 bases from V and 8 bases from J, leaving 6 bases between. CDR3 sequence reads: CASSSGDEQFF. CDR3 sequence (DNA): TGTGCCAGCAGTTCGGGGGATGAGCAGTTCTTC.

In this sample, this clone turned up once. The chain couples TRBV5-6 to TRBJ2-3; no clear D gene. The V gene's germline CDR1 is SGHDT and CDR2 YYEEEE. V lost 4 bases, J lost 8 bases, and 20 bases lay in between. This CDR3 comprises 15 residues. The CDR3 is CASSPWMVSQTTQYF. Here the CDR3 DNA reads TGTGCCAGCAGCCCTTGGATGGTGTCACAGACTACGCAGTATTTT.

The chain is built from TRBV30 and TRBJ1-1, with D tentatively TRBD1 (6 bases). The CDR3 is 12 residues long. In germline, CDR1 is GTSNPN, CDR2 SVGIG (reference sequence). Trimming took off 1 base at V and 11 bases at J, with 14 bases between the two ends. CDR3 nucleotide sequence: TGTGCCTGGAGTGGAAAAAGGGGGATTGCTTTCTTT. It codes for CAWSGKRGIAFF.

The chain employs TRBV19 and TRBJ1-1; unclear D gene. CDR3 size: 14 residues. Trimming removed 10 bases at V and 1 base at J, with 16 bases between. CDR1 and CDR2 from the germline V gene are LNHDA and SQIVND (reference sequence). The CDR3 DNA reads TGTGCCACTAAATCGAGTTGGTGGAACACTGAAGCTTTCTTT. Translating gives CATKSSWWNTEAFF.

This clone occurred once. The genes are TRBV4-3 and TRBJ1-4; D perhaps matches TRBD1 (5 bases). Deletions cut 1 base from V and 5 bases from J, with 14 bases between. The CDR3 covers 16 residues. The V gene's germline CDR1 is LGHNA and CDR2 YSLEER. The CDR3 nucleotides are TGCGCCAGCAGCCAAGGTCTCGGGGGAGGGAATGAAAAACTGTTTTTT. The encoded protein is CASSQGLGGGNEKLFF.

The chain couples TRBV24-1 to TRBJ1-6, with 7 positions matching TRBD1. CDR1 KGHDR and CDR2 SFDVKD come from the germline V gene. Germline trimming cut 9 bases from V and 10 bases from J; bases unmatched to any gene: 14. This CDR3 comprises 15 residues. The CDR3: CATQEGTDRSSPLHF. The CDR3 coding sequence is TGTGCCACCCAAGAGGGTACGGACAGGTCCTCACCCCTCCACTTT.

The rearrangement links TRBV6-1 to TRBJ1-2; 7 bases line up with TRBD1. Germline V gene lookup returns CDR1 MNHNS and CDR2 SASEGT. The CDR3 runs to 16 residues. V lost 4 bases, J lost 6 bases, and 14 bases stayed unmatched. This CDR3 is CASSAQRTTGMDGYTF. In DNA, the CDR3 is TGTGCCAGCAGTGCCCAAAGAACGACAGGGATGGATGGCTACACCTTC.

The CDR3 region is CASRSTGSENTEAFF. The CDR3 nucleotides read TGTGCCTCCCGTTCGACAGGGAGCGAAAACACTGAAGCTTTCTTT. This rearrangement joins TRBV30 to TRBJ1-1; 7 nucleotides agree with TRBD1. The V gene end was trimmed by 7 bases and the J gene end by 2 bases; junction bases not matched to a gene: 13. The CDR3 extends over 15 amino acids. Germline V gene data show CDR1 as GTSNPN and CDR2 as SVGIG (reference sequence).

The chain recombines TRBV25-1 with TRBJ2-7, with 8 bases lining up with TRBD2. With 7 bases clipped from V and 2 bases from J, the junction kept 16 bases outside the gene matches. Germline V gene lookup returns CDR1 MGHDK and CDR2 SYGVNS. This CDR3 is 17 amino acids long. In nucleotides, the CDR3 is TGTGCCAGCACCGCCGGGGGGGCCCGGGACGAAACCTACGAGCAGTACTTC. This translates into CASTAGGARDETYEQYF.

The rearrangement joins TRBV15 to TRBJ1-1; tentatively, D is TRBD1 (5 bases). The length of the CDR3 is 15 residues. V was shortened by 4 bases and J by 5 bases, with 17 bases between the two germline ends. The germline V gene encodes CDR1 LNHNV and CDR2 YYDKDF (reference sequence). The CDR3 coding sequence is TGTGCCACCAGCATCCGGGACTTCGGCGGGACTGAAGCTTTCTTT. Its translation: CATSIRDFGGTEAFF.

This chain uses TRBV5-5 with TRBJ2-7; perhaps TRBD1 as D (6 bases). The CDR3 sequence is 14 residues long. Germline V gives CDR1 SGHKS, CDR2 YYEKEE (reference sequence). Trimming pared 0 bases from V and 4 bases from J, leaving 11 bases between. CDR3 in amino acids: CASSLGVTGYEQYF. In nucleotides, the CDR3 is TGTGCCAGCAGCTTGGGAGTAACAGGGTACGAGCAGTACTTC.

This clone has a single count. The chain is built from TRBV10-1 and TRBJ1-1; 7 nucleotides match TRBD1. Trimming at V came to 8 bases and at J to 2 bases, leaving 5 bases not matched to a gene. Germline V gene lookup returns CDR1 WNHNN and CDR2 SYGVQD (reference sequence). There are 13 residues in the CDR3. The CDR3 protein is CASRTGRNTEAFF. The CDR3, as DNA: TGCGCCAGCCGGACAGGAAGAAACACTGAAGCTTTCTTT.

The chain uses TRBV6-2 or TRBV6-3 and TRBJ2-2, with 9 positions matching TRBD2. The CDR3 is made up of 21 amino acids. Germline V CDR1 and CDR2: MNHEY, SVGEGT. V lost 6 bases and J lost 1; bases outside the gene matches: 21. Here the CDR3 DNA reads TGTGCCAGCAGCATACTACCTCCCTCATATAGCGGGGGACGGAACACCGGGGAGCTGTTTTTT. Its translation: CASSILPPSYSGGRNTGELFF.

The J gene is TRBJ1-5, the V gene TRBV24-1, with D possibly being TRBD1 (5 bases). Germline-derived CDR1 and CDR2 are KGHDR and SFDVKD. CDR3 length: 16 amino acids. The ends were cut back, 4 bases at V and 1 base at J, with 13 bases in the middle. CDR3 residues: CATSESGSSSNQPQHF. CDR3 DNA sequence: TGTGCCACCAGTGAATCAGGGTCATCCAGCAATCAGCCCCAGCATTTT.

The chain joins TRBV5-1 to TRBJ2-1, with D perhaps TRBD2 (5 bases). Trimming left V 4 bases short and J 0 bases short, with 14 bases between. Germline V gives CDR1 SGHRS, CDR2 YFSETQ. This CDR3 spans 16 amino acids. CDR3 nucleotide sequence: TGCGCCAGCAGCCGACGAGAGGGTAGCTCCTACAATGAGCAGTTCTTC. Amino acid sequence: CASSRREGSSYNEQFF.

This chain connects TRBV4-3 to TRBJ2-1, with D possibly being TRBD2 (6 bases). This CDR3 has 16 amino acids. The V end was cut by 4 bases, the J end by 4 bases, with 17 bases between. Germline CDR1 LGHNA, CDR2 YSLEER. DNA for the CDR3: TGCGCCAGCAGCCGTGGGAGACTAGAACCTTACAATGAGCAGTTCTTC. It translates to CASSRGRLEPYNEQFF.

This clone occurred once. The chain uses TRBV6-6 and TRBJ2-5; weak D call: TRBD1 (5 bases). Germline-derived CDR1 and CDR2 are MNHNY and SVGAGI (reference sequence). Trimming cost V 6 bases and J 1 base, with 9 bases left between them. The CDR3 runs 13 residues. This chain's CDR3 is CASRAGSQETQYF. The CDR3 coding sequence is TGTGCCAGCAGAGCAGGGTCCCAAGAGACCCAGTACTTC.

The V and J genes are TRBV11-2 and TRBJ1-1; 7 nucleotides line up with TRBD1. After removal of 4 bases from V and 4 bases from J, the junction contained 12 bases not matched to a gene. The CDR3 is 16 amino acids. Germline CDR1 reads SGHAT; CDR2 reads FQNNGV. As DNA, the CDR3 is TGTGCCAGCAGCTACTCCCCGACAGGGACGGGCACTGAAGCTTTCTTT. Protein product: CASSYSPTGTGTEAFF.

This chain links TRBV4-3 with TRBJ1-2; D gene uncertain. This CDR3 is built from 16 residues. V lost 4 bases and J 8 bases, leaving 23 bases between the germline ends. CDR1 LGHNA and CDR2 YSLEER come from the germline V gene. CDR3 loop: CASSLMNPRDGGGYTF. Written as DNA, the CDR3 is TGCGCCAGCAGCCTTATGAACCCGAGAGACGGCGGGGGCTACACCTTC.

This chain uses TRBV11-2 with TRBJ2-7; TRBD1 is a possible D gene (6 bases). The length of the CDR3 is 13 residues. Looked up from germline, CDR1 is SGHAT and CDR2 is FQNNGV. The V gene lost 3 bases and the J gene lost 2 bases, with 8 bases spanning the gap. The CDR3 DNA is TGTGCCAGCAGCTTTGACAGGACCTACGAGCAGTACTTC. It encodes CASSFDRTYEQYF.

This chain joins TRBV7-8 and TRBJ2-1; 13 bases agree with TRBD2. With V trimmed by 5 bases and J by 0 bases, 10 bases remained unmatched. The CDR3 runs to 19 residues. CDR1 and CDR2 (germline): SGHVS, FQNEAQ. CDR3 loop: CASSTLTSGGLTSYNEQFF. The CDR3 coding sequence is TGTGCCAGCAGCACCCTGACTAGCGGGGGGCTTACCTCCTACAATGAGCAGTTCTTC.